Listed here is a single T cell receptor beta chain. The antigen is undetermined. Reverse transcription of about 0.5 to 1 ug RNA was carried out with random hexamers. Amplification of TCR beta CDR3 across 54 Vbeta and 13 Jbeta was performed with immunoSEQ multiplex PCR. A single record per CDR3 protein comes from TCRdb applying MiXCR to the immunoSEQ multiplex PCR reads. This table has around 200,000 distinct CDR3 sequences, more than 85% appearing once. In contrast to the negatively isolated CD8+ and CD4+ T cells, TEMRA cells were FACS-enriched. This entry comes from a study of CD8 T cells in Susac syndrome. Study-level points and caveats: The study's TCR sequencing and HLA analysis covered a relatively small number of individuals, and the study acknowledged this.

Deletions cut 1 base from V and 6 bases from J, with 7 bases between. Germline V gives CDR1 MGHRA, CDR2 YSYEKL. CDR3 length equals 13 residues. The chain is built from TRBV4-1 and TRBJ2-1; D ambiguous. Sequencing used CD8+ T cells from PBMCs. The clonotype comes from a human donor with multiple sclerosis. CDR3 bases: TGCGCCAGCAGCCAAGGGGCGAGCAATGAGCAGTTCTTC. This sequence encodes CASSQGASNEQFF.